Included here is one T cell receptor (beta chain) sequence, with context. Antigen: not known. Through a sample-barcoded 5' primer and a J-beta primer mix, a second PCR was run for roughly 6 to 11 cycles. Each CDR3 protein gets one entry after TCRdb re-called the 5' RACE reads with MiXCR. This sample yields about 1.1 million distinct CDR3 sequences, of which more than 30% are seen a single time; under 15% belongs to the top ten. Total RNA was isolated from each sample in quantities of at least 5 micrograms. This specimen comes from a study of blood T cells in healthy people across ages. Study observations and caveats: When set beside aged donors, long-lived donors presented more naive CD4+ cells and higher diversity. Strong correlation existed between TCR beta diversity and naive T cell percentage.

Sequenced input: blood. The clonotype originates from a man between 18 and 29 years old in good health.

CDR3 coding DNA: TGTGCCAGCAGCTTAGCGCTGACGGAGACCTATGGCTACACCTTC. This sequence encodes CASSLALTETYGYTF. The J gene is TRBJ1-2, the V gene TRBV7-9; D gene ambiguous. The CDR3 has 15 residues. Germline CDR1 and CDR2: SEHNR and FQNEAQ (reference sequence). V dropped 0 bases and J dropped 4 bases, with 12 bases sitting between them.